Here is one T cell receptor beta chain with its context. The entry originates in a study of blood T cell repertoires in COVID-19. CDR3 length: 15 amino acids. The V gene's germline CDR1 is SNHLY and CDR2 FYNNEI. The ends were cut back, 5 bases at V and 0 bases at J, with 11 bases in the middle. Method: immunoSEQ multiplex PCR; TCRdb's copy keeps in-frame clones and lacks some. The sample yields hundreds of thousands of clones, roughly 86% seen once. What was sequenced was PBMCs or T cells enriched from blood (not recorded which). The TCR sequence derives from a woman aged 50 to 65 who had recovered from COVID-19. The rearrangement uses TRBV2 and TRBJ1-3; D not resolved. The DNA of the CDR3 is TGTGCCAGCAGTACCACGTCAGTCTCTGGAAACACCATATATTTT. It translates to CASSTTSVSGNTIYF.